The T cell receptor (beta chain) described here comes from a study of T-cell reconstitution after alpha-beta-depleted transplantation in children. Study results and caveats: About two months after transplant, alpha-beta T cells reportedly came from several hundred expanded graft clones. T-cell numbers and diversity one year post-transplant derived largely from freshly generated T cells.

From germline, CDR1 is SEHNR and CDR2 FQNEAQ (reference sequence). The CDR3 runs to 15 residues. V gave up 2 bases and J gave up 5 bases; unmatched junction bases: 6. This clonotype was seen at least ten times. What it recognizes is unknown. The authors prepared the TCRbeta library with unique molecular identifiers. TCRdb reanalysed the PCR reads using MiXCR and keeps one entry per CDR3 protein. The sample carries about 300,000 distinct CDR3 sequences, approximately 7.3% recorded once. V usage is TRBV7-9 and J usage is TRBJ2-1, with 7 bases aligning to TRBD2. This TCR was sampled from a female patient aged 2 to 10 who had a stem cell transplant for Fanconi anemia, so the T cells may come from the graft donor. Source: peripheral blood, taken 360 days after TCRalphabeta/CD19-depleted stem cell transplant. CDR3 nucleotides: TGTGCCAGCAGCTTACCCGGGGGGTTACACAATGAGCAGTTCTTC. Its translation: CASSLPGGLHNEQFF.